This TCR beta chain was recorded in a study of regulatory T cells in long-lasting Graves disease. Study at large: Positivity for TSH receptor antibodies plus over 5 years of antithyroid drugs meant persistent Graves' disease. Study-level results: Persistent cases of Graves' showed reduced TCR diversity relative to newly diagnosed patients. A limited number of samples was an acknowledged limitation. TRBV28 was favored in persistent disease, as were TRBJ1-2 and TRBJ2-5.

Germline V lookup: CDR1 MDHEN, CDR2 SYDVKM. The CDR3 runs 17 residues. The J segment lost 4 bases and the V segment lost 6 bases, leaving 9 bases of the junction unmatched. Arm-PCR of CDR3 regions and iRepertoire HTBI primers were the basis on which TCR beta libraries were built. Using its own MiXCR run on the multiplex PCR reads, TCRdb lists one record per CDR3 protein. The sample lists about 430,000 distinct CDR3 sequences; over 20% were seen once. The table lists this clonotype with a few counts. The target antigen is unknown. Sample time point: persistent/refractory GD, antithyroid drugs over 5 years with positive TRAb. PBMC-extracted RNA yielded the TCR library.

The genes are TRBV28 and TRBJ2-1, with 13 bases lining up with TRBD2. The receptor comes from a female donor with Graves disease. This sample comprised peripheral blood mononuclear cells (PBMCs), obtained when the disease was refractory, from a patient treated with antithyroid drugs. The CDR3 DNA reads TGTGCCAGCAGCCCCACTAGCGGGAGGGGCGGATACAATGAGCAGTTCTTC. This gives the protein CASSPTSGRGGYNEQFF.